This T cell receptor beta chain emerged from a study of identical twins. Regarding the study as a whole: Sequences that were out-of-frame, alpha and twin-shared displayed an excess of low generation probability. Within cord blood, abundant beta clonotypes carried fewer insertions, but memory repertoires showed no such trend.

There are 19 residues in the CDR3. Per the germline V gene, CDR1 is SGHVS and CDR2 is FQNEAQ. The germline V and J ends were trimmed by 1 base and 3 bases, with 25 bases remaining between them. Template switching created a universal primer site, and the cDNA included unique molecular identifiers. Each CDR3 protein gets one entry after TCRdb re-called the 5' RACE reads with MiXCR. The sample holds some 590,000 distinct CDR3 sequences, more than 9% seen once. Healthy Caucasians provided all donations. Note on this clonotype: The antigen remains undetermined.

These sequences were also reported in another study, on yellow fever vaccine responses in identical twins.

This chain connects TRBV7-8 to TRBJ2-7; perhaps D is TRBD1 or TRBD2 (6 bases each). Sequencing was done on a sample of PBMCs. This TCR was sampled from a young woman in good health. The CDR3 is CASSLVRQEGTIINYEQYF. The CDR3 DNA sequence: TGTGCCAGCAGCTTAGTAAGACAGGAGGGAACAATTATTAACTACGAGCAGTACTTC.